This TCR beta chain was found in a study of cytomegalovirus exposure and HLA in healthy donors. Points from the study as a whole: A later analysis showed that HLA-associated TCR beta chains had undergone more clonal expansion than equally common others. As a later analysis showed, a missense DCLRE1C variant was linked to trimming of TCR beta V- and J-genes. What was likely a sequencing artifact was a cluster of highly shared sequence variants. Prior analysis indicated that the majority of TCR beta V segments exhibited productivity approximately 87% or approximately 30% of the time.

CDR3 length: 11 residues. V shed 5 bases and J shed 4 bases, with 5 bases lying between them. Germline loops: CDR1 SEHNR, CDR2 FQNEAQ (reference sequence). As for this clone: Its specificity is not known.

Primers included in the PCR were 60 Vbeta and 13 Jbeta primers. The protocol was immunoSEQ multiplex PCR, while the TCRdb copy is restricted to in-frame clones and leaves out a portion. The sample table sets out roughly 120,000 clones. Sequenced input: PBMCs. This sequence joins TRBV7-9 and TRBJ1-2; D not certain. The clonotype comes from a man between 18 and 35 years old in good health and CMV-seronegative. The CDR3 loop reads CASSVVYGYTF. The CDR3 nucleotides are TGTGCCAGCAGCGTCGTCTATGGCTACACCTTC.